This is a list of T cell receptor beta chains from one sample in a study of blood T cells in healthy people across ages. Each CDR3 protein gets one entry after TCRdb re-called the 5' RACE reads with MiXCR. The table shows about 1.6 million distinct CDR3 sequences, with around 36% occurring only once. The sequencing input was blood. All receptors come from a woman younger than 45 in good health. Each CDR3 is given with its conserved first and last residue. The order of the fields is CDR3 DNA, CDR3 protein, V gene, J gene, clone size, D gene. D genes are given only for firm matches. A row's size may be missing; if present it is once, few, many or a size class.

TGTGCCAGCAGCCGGTCCGGGACCCTGAACACTGAAGCTTTCTTT	CASSRSGTLNTEAFF	TRBV7-6	TRBJ1-1	.	.
TGCGCCAGCAGCGGGGGGACAAGGAACACTGAAGCTTTCTTT	CASSGGTRNTEAFF	TRBV5-1	TRBJ1-1	.	.
TGCGCCAGCAGCGCTGGTGGCGGGGAATACTCCGTTCAGTACTTC	CASSAGGGEYSVQYF	TRBV5-1	TRBJ2-4	.	.
TGTGCCAGCAGCTTAAGTAAGGCAGAGACCCAGTACTTC	CASSLSKAETQYF	TRBV7-3	TRBJ2-5	.	.
TGTGCCAGCCAGGCCCCCTCCTACGAGCAGTACTTC	CASQAPSYEQYF	TRBV6-1	TRBJ2-7	.	.
TGCGCCAGCAGCCAATGGCCGGGGGGCTCCTACAATGAGCAGTTCTTC	CASSQWPGGSYNEQFF	TRBV5-1	TRBJ2-1	.	TRBD2
TGTGCCAGCAGCCCTAGTAAGGGAATATCAGTGCTGGAGACCCAGTACTTC	CASSPSKGISVLETQYF	TRBV7-9	TRBJ2-5	few	.
TGCAGTGCTAGAGATACATCCCCCCTCTGGGGCAATCAGCCCCAGCATTTT	CSARDTSPLWGNQPQHF	TRBV20-1	TRBJ1-5	few	.
TGTGCCAGCAGTTATAACCAGGAACAATACAATGAGCAGTTCTTC	CASSYNQEQYNEQFF	TRBV6-7	TRBJ2-1	few	.
TGTGCCAGCAGTTTTCTGGGGGCGAGCTCTGGGGCCAACGTCCTGACTTTC	CASSFLGASSGANVLTF	TRBV28	TRBJ2-6	.	.
TGCAGTGCTAGACTGGGGACAGGGGGTTTGGAGACCCAGTACTTC	CSARLGTGGLETQYF	TRBV20-1	TRBJ2-5	few	TRBD1
TGCGCCAGCAGCTTAGGGTTCGAGGACACTGAAGCTTTCTTT	CASSLGFEDTEAFF	TRBV5-1	TRBJ1-1	.	.
TGCAGCGTTACCCTTACTAGCGGACGACGATACAATGAGCAGTTCTTC	CSVTLTSGRRYNEQFF	TRBV29-1	TRBJ2-1	.	TRBD2
TGCAGTGCTACCATACCCCGGGCCCCTAGCACAGATACGCAGTATTTT	CSATIPRAPSTDTQYF	TRBV20-1	TRBJ2-3	.	.
TGTGCCAGCAGCCAAGGAGCGGGGGGTCACAATGAGCAGTTCTTC	CASSQGAGGHNEQFF	TRBV3-1	TRBJ2-1	.	TRBD2
TGCAGTGCTAGAGGGACTTACTATGGCTACACCTTC	CSARGTYYGYTF	TRBV20-1	TRBJ1-2	.	.
TGCAGTGCTAGGGTATTTAGCGGGACTCAGTACGAGCAGTACTTC	CSARVFSGTQYEQYF	TRBV20-1	TRBJ2-7	few	TRBD2
TGTGCCATCAGTGCCGGCGGGAGCAGAACGGGTACCGGGGAGCTGTTTTTT	CAISAGGSRTGTGELFF	TRBV10-3	TRBJ2-2	.	TRBD2
TGCACCCCCCTGATCCGGGATACGCAGTATTTT	CTPLIRDTQYF	TRBV29-1	TRBJ2-3	many	.
TGTGCCAGCAGCACTAGCGGGCCAAACAATGAGCAGTTCTTC	CASSTSGPNNEQFF	TRBV27	TRBJ2-1	few	TRBD2
TGTGCCAGCAGTTTTAATAGAAACAAAAACATTCAGTACTTC	CASSFNRNKNIQYF	TRBV12-3/TRBV12-4	TRBJ2-4	.	.
TGCGCCAGCAGCCAACTTGGGACAGGGTTCAATGAGCAGTTCTTC	CASSQLGTGFNEQFF	TRBV4-1	TRBJ2-1	many	TRBD1
TGTGCCAGCAGCTTAGTGGCGGGGAGGTACAATGAGCAGTTCTTC	CASSLVAGRYNEQFF	TRBV7-2	TRBJ2-1	many	.
TGCAGTGCTAGGGACCCGACCCCGAATTCACCCCTCCACTTT	CSARDPTPNSPLHF	TRBV20-1	TRBJ1-6	.	.
TGCAGTGCCTCCCCGCCCGGGGAGCAGTACTTC	CSASPPGEQYF	TRBV20-1	TRBJ2-7	few	.
TGCAGCCTTTCCGGGACAGCCTTGAATGAGCAGTTCTTC	CSLSGTALNEQFF	TRBV29-1	TRBJ2-1	many	TRBD1
TGTGCCACCAGCCCGAAACTGAGGAGCGGGGGAAAAGAGACCCAGTACTTC	CATSPKLRSGGKETQYF	TRBV24-1	TRBJ2-5	.	TRBD2